What follows is one T cell receptor beta chain and its context. The length of the CDR3 is 15 residues. The germline V gene encodes CDR1 SGHKS and CDR2 YYEKEE (reference sequence). Deletions cut 6 bases from V and 3 bases from J, with 19 bases between. In the CD4+ fraction, cells were divided into CD45RA+ naive and CD45RA-negative memory subsets. Libraries were prepared by immunoSEQ multiplex PCR; TCRdb keeps only in-frame clonotypes and omits some of them. The profile shows about 1.1 million clones, 77% of them singletons. The sample is drawn from a study of shared clonotypes between healthy human individuals.

Sequencing used memory CD4+ T cells from PBMCs. Noted subset: CD45RA-negative fraction. The source of this sequence is a young man in good health. Some clones in this sample may be carry-over from other donors' samples. This rearrangement joins TRBV5-5 to TRBJ2-7; D is possibly TRBD2 (5 bases). The CDR3 loop reads CASTPRSGGGYEQYF. The CDR3 DNA is TGTGCCAGCACCCCACGGAGCGGAGGAGGCTACGAGCAGTACTTC.